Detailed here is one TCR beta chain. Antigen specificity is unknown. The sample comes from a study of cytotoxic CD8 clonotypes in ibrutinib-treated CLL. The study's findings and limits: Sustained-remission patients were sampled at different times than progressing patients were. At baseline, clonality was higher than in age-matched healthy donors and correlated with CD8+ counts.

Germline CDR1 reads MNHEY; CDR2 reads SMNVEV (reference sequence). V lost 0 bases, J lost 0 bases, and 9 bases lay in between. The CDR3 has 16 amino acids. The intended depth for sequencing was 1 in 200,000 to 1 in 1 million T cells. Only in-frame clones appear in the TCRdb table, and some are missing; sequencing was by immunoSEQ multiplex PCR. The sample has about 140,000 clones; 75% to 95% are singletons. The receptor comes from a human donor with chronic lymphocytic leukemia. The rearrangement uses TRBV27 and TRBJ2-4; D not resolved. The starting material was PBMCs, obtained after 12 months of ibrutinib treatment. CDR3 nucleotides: TGTGCCAGCAGTTTATCCCAGTCCCAAGCCAAAAACATTCAGTACTTC. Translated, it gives CASSLSQSQAKNIQYF.